The rows below give T cell receptor beta chains drawn from one sample of a study of CD8 T cells in Susac syndrome. TCRdb ran MiXCR on the immunoSEQ multiplex PCR reads and lists one entry per CDR3 protein. The data show tens of thousands of distinct CDR3 sequences, approximately 96% seen once. The source material was CD8+ T cells from PBMCs. The receptors derive from a human donor with Susac syndrome. Each CDR3 is given with its conserved first and last residue. D genes are given only for firm matches. Clone size is not always given. Where it is, it says once, few, many or a class for expanded clones.

size	V	J	D	length	DNA	CDR3
once	TRBV19	TRBJ2-5	.	12	TGTGCCAGTAGTACCCTCACCGGGACCCAGTACTTC	CASSTLTGTQYF
.	TRBV20-1	TRBJ1-2	.	14	TGCAGTGCCCCGGACATAGCCGTTAGCTATGGCTACACCTTC	CSAPDIAVSYGYTF
.	TRBV13	TRBJ2-7	.	12	TGTGCCAGCAGCTTAGGTGTAGGGGAATCTCGCTTC	CASSLGVGESRF
.	TRBV5-4	TRBJ2-3	.	14	TGTGCCAGCAGCTTGTACGGGGAAGGAGTCTCGCAGTATTTT	CASSLYGEGVSQYF
.	TRBV7-2	TRBJ2-6	TRBD2	18	TGTGCCAGCAGCGCCCTAGCGGTATTACTCTCTGGGGCCAACGTCCTGACTTTC	CASSALAVLLSGANVLTF
.	TRBV4-3	TRBJ2-4	.	16	TGCGCCAGCAGCCAATCCTTCCGGCGTATAGTGGACATTCAGTACTTC	CASSQSFRRIVDIQYF
.	TRBV20-1	TRBJ1-5	.	14	TGCAGTGCTAGAGATCGGACAGACAATCAGCCCCAGCATTTT	CSARDRTDNQPQHF
.	TRBV19	TRBJ1-2	TRBD1	13	TGTGCCAGCGGTCCGGGACAGGGTTATGGCTACACCTTC	CASGPGQGYGYTF
.	TRBV7-3	TRBJ2-2	.	16	TGTGCCAGCAGCCAAGAGGTAACAGCGAACACCGGGGAGCTGTTTTTT	CASSQEVTANTGELFF
.	TRBV14	TRBJ2-1	TRBD2	16	TGTGCCAGCAGCTTGCGACTAGCGGGGAAGGGCTCTGAGCAGTTCTTC	CASSLRLAGKGSEQFF
.	TRBV29-1	TRBJ2-5	.	12	TGCAGCGTTGAAGATCCTCAAGAGACCCAGTACTTC	CSVEDPQETQYF
.	TRBV20-1	TRBJ2-1	.	16	TGCAGTGCTAGAGATCCCCTAGCGTCAGTCTACAATGAGCAGTTCTTC	CSARDPLASVYNEQFF
.	TRBV24-1	TRBJ2-1	TRBD2	18	TGTGCCACCAGTGATTGGGTAGGGCGGGAGGGCCTCGGCGATGAGCAGTTCTTC	CATSDWVGREGLGDEQFF
.	TRBV3-1	TRBJ1-2	.	15	TGTGCCAGCAGCGAGGGACACCCATTGAACTATGGCTACACCTTC	CASSEGHPLNYGYTF
.	TRBV25-1	TRBJ2-5	.	13	TGTGCCAGCAGTGAAGGCATGGGGGAGACCCAGTACTTC	CASSEGMGETQYF
.	TRBV20-1	TRBJ1-1	.	10	TGCAGTACCAGTACCACTGAAGCTTTCTTT	CSTSTTEAFF
.	TRBV5-6	TRBJ2-6	.	19	TGTGCCAGCAGCTTGATGGGAGCTTGGGGGCTATCTGGGGCCAACGTCCTGACTTTC	CASSLMGAWGLSGANVLTF
.	TRBV30	TRBJ1-2	.	10	TGTGCCGGACGCCACTATGGCTACACCTTC	CAGRHYGYTF
.	TRBV6-2/TRBV6-3	TRBJ2-7	.	11	TGTGCCAGCAGTTACTCTCGGGAGCAGTACTTC	CASSYSREQYF
.	TRBV5-1	TRBJ2-7	TRBD2	15	TGCGCCAGCAGCTTGGAGGGCGGGAGCTCCTACGAGCAGTACTTC	CASSLEGGSSYEQYF
.	TRBV29-1	TRBJ2-2	.	14	TGCAGCGTTGAAATCCAGAAGAACACCGGGGAGCTGTTTTTT	CSVEIQKNTGELFF
.	TRBV20-1	TRBJ2-1	.	15	TGCAGTGCCACTTCCGGGACTCCTTCCTACAATGAGCAGTTCTTC	CSATSGTPSYNEQFF
.	TRBV7-9	TRBJ1-1	TRBD1	15	TGTGCCAGCAGCCAGGGACAGGGGGCGCGGACTGAAGCTTTCTTT	CASSQGQGARTEAFF
.	TRBV5-1	TRBJ1-2	TRBD1	16	TGCGCCAGCAGCTTGGAGGGACAGCACCGAAACTATGGCTACACCTTC	CASSLEGQHRNYGYTF
.	TRBV29-1	TRBJ2-7	.	13	TGCAGCGTTGAAGGAGGGGCCCCCTACGAGCAGTACTTC	CSVEGGAPYEQYF
.	TRBV5-4	TRBJ1-2	.	18	TGTGCCAGCAGCTTGGTACCAAGTCAGGAGGGAGGGCAATATGGCTACACCTTC	CASSLVPSQEGGQYGYTF
.	TRBV29-1	TRBJ2-2	.	13	TGCAGCGCCCTGGACTCGTCCGAGGGGGAGCTGTTTTTT	CSALDSSEGELFF
.	TRBV20-1	TRBJ2-7	.	14	TGCAGTGCTAGAAGCCGGGACGGGAACTACGAGCAGTACTTC	CSARSRDGNYEQYF
once	TRBV5-4	TRBJ2-2	TRBD1	15	TGTGCCAGTCACCCCAGGGGGCGGAACACCGGGGAGCTGTTTTTT	CASHPRGRNTGELFF
.	TRBV24-1	TRBJ2-5	.	12	TGTGCCACCAGTGCGGAGCAAGAGACCCAGTACTTC	CATSAEQETQYF
once	TRBV19	TRBJ2-1	TRBD2	16	TGTGCCAGTAGTGCGACTAGCGGGGTCCTCTACAATGAGCAGTTCTTC	CASSATSGVLYNEQFF
once	TRBV20-1	TRBJ2-1	TRBD2	18	TGCAGTGCTGGATTTGGACTAGCGGGAGGGGGGGAATACAATGAGCAGTTCTTC	CSAGFGLAGGGEYNEQFF
.	TRBV7-9	TRBJ2-1	.	15	TGTGCCAGCAGCTCGACAAGTGCATTGGTCTATGAGCAGTTCTTC	CASSSTSALVYEQFF
.	TRBV5-1	TRBJ1-1	.	14	TGCGCCACCCCAAGGACAGCCAGGAACACTGAAGCTTTCTTT	CATPRTARNTEAFF
.	TRBV7-9	TRBJ2-3	.	17	TGTGCCAGCAGCTTGCCTAAACTAGCCCGCGACACAGATACGCAGTATTTT	CASSLPKLARDTDTQYF
.	TRBV20-1	TRBJ2-5	TRBD2	15	TGCAGTGCTAGAGATCGCGCGGGGGGATGGGAGACCCAGTACTTC	CSARDRAGGWETQYF
once	TRBV4-3	TRBJ1-1	.	11	TGCGCCAGCAGCCACGGTACGGAAGCTTTCTTT	CASSHGTEAFF
once	TRBV7-8	TRBJ2-1	.	15	TGTGCCAGCAGCCCGAGAACATCAAGGTACAATGAGCAGTTCTTC	CASSPRTSRYNEQFF
.	TRBV18	TRBJ2-7	TRBD2	16	TGTGCCAGCTCATCGACGACTAGCGGGAGGATCTACGAGCAGTACTTC	CASSSTTSGRIYEQYF
.	TRBV13	TRBJ2-5	.	14	TGTGCCAGCAGCCATTCCTCCCGCCAAGAGACCCAGTACTTC	CASSHSSRQETQYF
.	TRBV10-3	TRBJ1-6	TRBD1	12	TGCGTGACAGGGTCGGGTAATTCACCCCTCCACTTT	CVTGSGNSPLHF
.	TRBV7-8	TRBJ2-7	TRBD1	15	TGTGCCAGCAGCATCAGGGACAGGGTCTCCTACGAGCAGTACTTC	CASSIRDRVSYEQYF
.	TRBV29-1	TRBJ2-7	.	10	TGCAGCGTTTTGTCTGACGAGCAGTACTTC	CSVLSDEQYF
.	TRBV12-3/TRBV12-4	TRBJ2-3	TRBD2	20	TGTGCCAGCAGGGTCCCGGGACTAGCCTGGGGGGAATGCGGCACAGATACGCAGTATTTT	CASRVPGLAWGECGTDTQYF
.	TRBV20-1	TRBJ2-7	TRBD2	13	TGCAGTGCTAGAGTGGTTAGCGGGAGCGAGCAGTACTTC	CSARVVSGSEQYF
.	TRBV11-2	TRBJ2-2	.	17	TGTGCCAGCAGCCGTTCCCGGGGGGCGGCGAACACCGGGGAGCTGTTTTTT	CASSRSRGAANTGELFF
.	TRBV28	TRBJ2-3	.	15	TGTGCCAGCAGTCCTTCGGATTCCAGCACAGATACGCAGTATTTT	CASSPSDSSTDTQYF
.	TRBV12-3/TRBV12-4	TRBJ1-5	.	14	TGTGCCAGCAGCCTCCCGGGGCGCGATCAGCCCCAGCATTTT	CASSLPGRDQPQHF
.	TRBV6-2/TRBV6-3	TRBJ2-1	TRBD2	14	TGTGCCAGCAGCCCCCTTAGCGGGCGGCTGGGGCAGTTCTTC	CASSPLSGRLGQFF